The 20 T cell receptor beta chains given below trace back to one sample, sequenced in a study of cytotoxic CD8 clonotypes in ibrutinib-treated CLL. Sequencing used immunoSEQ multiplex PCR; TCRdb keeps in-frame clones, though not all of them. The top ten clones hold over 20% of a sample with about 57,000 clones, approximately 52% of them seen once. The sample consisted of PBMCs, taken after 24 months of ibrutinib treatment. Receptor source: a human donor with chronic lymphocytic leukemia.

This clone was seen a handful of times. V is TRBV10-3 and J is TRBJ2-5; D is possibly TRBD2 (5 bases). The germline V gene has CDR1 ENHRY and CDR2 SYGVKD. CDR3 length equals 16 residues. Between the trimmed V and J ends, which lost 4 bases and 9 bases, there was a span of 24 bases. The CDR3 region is CAISAVRDKKSGAQYF. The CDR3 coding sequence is TGTGCCATCAGTGCAGTCCGAGACAAAAAATCCGGGGCCCAGTACTTC.

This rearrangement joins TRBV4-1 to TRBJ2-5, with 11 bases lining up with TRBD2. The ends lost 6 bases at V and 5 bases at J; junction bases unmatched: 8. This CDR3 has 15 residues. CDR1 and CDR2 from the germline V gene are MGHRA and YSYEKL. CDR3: CASRHSGGAGETQYF. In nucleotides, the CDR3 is TGCGCCAGCAGACATAGCGGGGGGGCCGGGGAGACCCAGTACTTC.

CDR3 residues: CASSYGAPWSNQPQHF. In DNA form, the CDR3 reads TGTGCCAGCAGTTACGGGGCCCCTTGGAGCAATCAGCCCCAGCATTTT. This chain links TRBV6-5 with TRBJ1-5; maybe TRBD1 (5 bases). The CDR3 spans 16 residues. From germline, CDR1 is MNHEY and CDR2 SVGAGI. Trimming pared 2 bases from V and 1 base from J, leaving 12 bases between.

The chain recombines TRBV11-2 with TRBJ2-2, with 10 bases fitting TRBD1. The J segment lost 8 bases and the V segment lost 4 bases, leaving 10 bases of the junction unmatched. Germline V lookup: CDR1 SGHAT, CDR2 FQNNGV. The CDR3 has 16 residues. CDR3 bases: TGTGCCAGCAGCTCCCCCCGGACAGGGGGGAGAGGGGAGCTGTTTTTT. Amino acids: CASSSPRTGGRGELFF.

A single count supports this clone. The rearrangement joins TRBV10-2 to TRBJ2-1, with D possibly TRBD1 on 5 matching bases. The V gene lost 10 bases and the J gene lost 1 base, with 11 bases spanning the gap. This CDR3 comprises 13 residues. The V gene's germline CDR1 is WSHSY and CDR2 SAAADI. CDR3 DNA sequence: TGCGCCACAGGGCTTTGGTCCTACAATGAGCAGTTCTTC. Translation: CATGLWSYNEQFF.

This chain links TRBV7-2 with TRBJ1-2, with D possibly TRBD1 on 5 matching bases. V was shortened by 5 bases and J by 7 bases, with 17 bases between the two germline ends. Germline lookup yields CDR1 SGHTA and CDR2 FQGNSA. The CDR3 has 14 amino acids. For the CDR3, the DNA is TGTGCCAGCAGCCTCATTTTTCGGGGGTTTGGCTACACCTTC. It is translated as CASSLIFRGFGYTF.

The chain's CDR3 is CASSLAFGGDQETQYF. The CDR3 coding sequence is TGCGCCAGCAGCTTGGCCTTTGGCGGGGACCAAGAGACCCAGTACTTC. The chain recombines TRBV5-1 with TRBJ2-5; maybe TRBD2 (6 bases). CDR1 is SGHRS and CDR2 is YFSETQ in the germline V gene. Trimming took off 0 bases at V and 0 bases at J, with 12 bases between the two ends. The CDR3 length is 16 residues.

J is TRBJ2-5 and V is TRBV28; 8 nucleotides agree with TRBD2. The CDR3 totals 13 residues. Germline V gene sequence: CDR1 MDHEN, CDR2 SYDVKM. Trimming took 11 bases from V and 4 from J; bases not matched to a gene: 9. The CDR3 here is CASRRGGGETQYF. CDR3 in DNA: TGTGCCTCCAGACGGGGGGGAGGAGAGACCCAGTACTTC.

Here the CDR3 reads CASSPRNGRQETQYF. The CDR3 bases are TGTGCCAGCAGTCCTCGTAATGGACGGCAAGAGACCCAGTACTTC. The chain employs TRBV28 and TRBJ2-5; D call uncertain. The CDR3 runs 15 residues. Germline assignment: CDR1 MDHEN and CDR2 SYDVKM. V lost 5 bases, J lost 2 bases, and 15 bases lay in between.

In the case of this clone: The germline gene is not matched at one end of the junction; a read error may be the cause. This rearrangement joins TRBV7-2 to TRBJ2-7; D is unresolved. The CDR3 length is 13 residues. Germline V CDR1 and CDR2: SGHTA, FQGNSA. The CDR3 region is CASNPQDAYEQYF. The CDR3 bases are TGCGCCAGCAATCCCCAGGATGCCTACGAGCAGTACTTC.

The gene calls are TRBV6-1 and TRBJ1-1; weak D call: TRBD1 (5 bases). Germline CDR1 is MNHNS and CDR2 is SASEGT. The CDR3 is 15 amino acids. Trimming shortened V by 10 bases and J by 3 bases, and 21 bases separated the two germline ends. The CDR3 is CATTKFRVGDTEAFF. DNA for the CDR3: TGTGCCACCACTAAGTTCAGGGTAGGTGACACTGAAGCTTTCTTT.

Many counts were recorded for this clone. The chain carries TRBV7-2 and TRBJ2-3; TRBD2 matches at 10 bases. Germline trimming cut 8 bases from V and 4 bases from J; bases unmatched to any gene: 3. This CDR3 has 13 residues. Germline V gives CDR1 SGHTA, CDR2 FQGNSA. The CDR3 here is CASLAGASDTQYF. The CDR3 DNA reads TGTGCCAGCCTAGCGGGAGCCTCAGATACGCAGTATTTT.

The CDR3 sequence: CASSYYFGNGYTF. The CDR3 bases are TGTGCCAGCAGTTACTACTTCGGGAATGGCTACACCTTC. The chain employs TRBV6-5 and TRBJ1-2; no definite D call. This CDR3 comprises 13 residues. Germline CDR1 reads MNHEY; CDR2 reads SVGAGI. V lost 1 base, J lost 6 bases, and 9 bases lay in between.

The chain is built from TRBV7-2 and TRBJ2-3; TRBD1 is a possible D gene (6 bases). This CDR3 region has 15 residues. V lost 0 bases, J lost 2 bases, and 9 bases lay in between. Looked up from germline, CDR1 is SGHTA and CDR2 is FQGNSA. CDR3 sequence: CASSLAGAFTDTQYF. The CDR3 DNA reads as TGTGCCAGCAGCTTAGCGGGGGCCTTCACAGATACGCAGTATTTT.

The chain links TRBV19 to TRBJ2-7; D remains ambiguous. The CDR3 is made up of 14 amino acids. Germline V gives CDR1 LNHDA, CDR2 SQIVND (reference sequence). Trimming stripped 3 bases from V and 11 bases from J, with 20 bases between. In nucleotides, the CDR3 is TGTGCCAGTAGTATGGGTGCGACCGTAGGGCTAAAGTACTTC. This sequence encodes CASSMGATVGLKYF.

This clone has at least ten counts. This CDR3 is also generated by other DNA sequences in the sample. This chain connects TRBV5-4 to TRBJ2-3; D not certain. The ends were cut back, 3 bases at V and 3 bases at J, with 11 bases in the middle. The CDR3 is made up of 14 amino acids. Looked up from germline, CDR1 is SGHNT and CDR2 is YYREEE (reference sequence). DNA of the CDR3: TGTGCCAGCAGCTGGTCGAGTGGTACAGATACGCAGTATTTT. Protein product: CASSWSSGTDTQYF.

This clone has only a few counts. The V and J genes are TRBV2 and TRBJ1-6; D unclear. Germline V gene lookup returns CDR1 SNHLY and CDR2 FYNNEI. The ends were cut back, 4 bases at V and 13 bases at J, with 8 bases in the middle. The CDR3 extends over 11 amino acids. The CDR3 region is CASSAPYPLHF. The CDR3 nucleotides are TGTGCCAGCAGTGCCCCCTATCCCCTCCACTTT.

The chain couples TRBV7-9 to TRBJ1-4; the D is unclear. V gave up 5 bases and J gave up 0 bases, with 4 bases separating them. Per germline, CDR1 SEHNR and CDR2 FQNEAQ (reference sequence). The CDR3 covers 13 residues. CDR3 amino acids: CASSPTTNEKLFF. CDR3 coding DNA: TGTGCCAGCAGCCCAACAACTAATGAAAAACTGTTTTTT.

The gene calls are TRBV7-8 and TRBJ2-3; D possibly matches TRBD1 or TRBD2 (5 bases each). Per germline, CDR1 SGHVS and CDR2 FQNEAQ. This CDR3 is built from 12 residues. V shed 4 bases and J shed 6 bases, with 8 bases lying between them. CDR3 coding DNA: TGTGCCAGCAGCTGGGGACCCGATACGCAGTATTTT. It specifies CASSWGPDTQYF.

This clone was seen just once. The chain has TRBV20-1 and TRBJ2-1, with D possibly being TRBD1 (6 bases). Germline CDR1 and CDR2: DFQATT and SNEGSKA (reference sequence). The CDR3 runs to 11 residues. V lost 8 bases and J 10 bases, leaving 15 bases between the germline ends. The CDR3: CSPLGASEQFF. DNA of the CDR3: TGCAGTCCGTTGGGGGCATCGGAGCAGTTCTTC.